This TCR beta chain is from a study of T cell repertoires in cytomegalovirus infection. Study details: Public TCR beta signatures marked donors with CMV infection and the matching HLA. Study-level points and caveats: CMV-specific TCR beta clonotypes restricted by HLA-C were the ones dominating the ex vivo response. Carriage of CMV together with the relevant HLA was identifiable through cumulative public TCR beta family frequency.

TCRdb re-called the reads with MiXCR, one entry per CDR3 protein. The sample lists some 240,000 distinct CDR3 sequences; approximately 17% were seen once. This clonotype showed up just a few times. Its antigen is still unknown. The CDR3 consists of 16 residues. The V and J ends lost 5 bases and 0 bases, in that order; junction bases with no gene match: 5. Germline V gene data show CDR1 as SEHNR and CDR2 as FQNEAQ (reference sequence). The sequence derives from a human donor in good health (CMV status not recorded). Some clones in this sample may be carry-over from other donors' samples. The sequenced sample consisted of CD8+ T cells from PBMCs. This rearrangement joins TRBV7-9 to TRBJ2-1; the match to TRBD2 covers 9 bases. CDR3: CASSHRLAASYNEQFF. The CDR3 coding sequence is TGTGCCAGCAGCCACCGACTAGCGGCCTCCTACAATGAGCAGTTCTTC.